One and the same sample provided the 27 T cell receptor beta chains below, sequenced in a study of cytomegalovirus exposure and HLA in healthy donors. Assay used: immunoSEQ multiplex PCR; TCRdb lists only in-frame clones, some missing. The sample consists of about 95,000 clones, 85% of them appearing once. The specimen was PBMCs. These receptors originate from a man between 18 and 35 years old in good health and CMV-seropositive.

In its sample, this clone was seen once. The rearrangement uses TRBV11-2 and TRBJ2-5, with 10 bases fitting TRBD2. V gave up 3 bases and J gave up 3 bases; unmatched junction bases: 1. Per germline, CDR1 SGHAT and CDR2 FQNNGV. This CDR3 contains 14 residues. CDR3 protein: CASSFLAGEETQYF. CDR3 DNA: TGTGCCAGCAGCTTCCTAGCGGGAGAAGAGACCCAGTACTTC.

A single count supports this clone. The CDR3 region has the DNA TGTGCCAGTAGTAGCCCCGGTAAATCGAACACTGAAGCTTTCTTT. Translating gives CASSSPGKSNTEAFF. The V call is TRBV19, the J call TRBJ1-1; D unclear. There are 15 residues in the CDR3. In germline, CDR1 is LNHDA, CDR2 SQIVND (reference sequence). Trimming cost V 4 bases and J 1 base, with 13 bases left between them.

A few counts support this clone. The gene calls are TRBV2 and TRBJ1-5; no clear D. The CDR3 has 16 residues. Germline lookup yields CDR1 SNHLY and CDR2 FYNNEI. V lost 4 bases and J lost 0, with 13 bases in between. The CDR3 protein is CASSGVRGNSNQPQHF. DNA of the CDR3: TGTGCCAGCAGTGGGGTCCGAGGGAATAGCAATCAGCCCCAGCATTTT.

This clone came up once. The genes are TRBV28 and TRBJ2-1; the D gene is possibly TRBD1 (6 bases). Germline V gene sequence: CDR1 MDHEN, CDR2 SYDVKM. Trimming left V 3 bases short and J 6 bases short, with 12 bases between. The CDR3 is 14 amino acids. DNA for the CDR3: TGTGCCAGCAGTTTCGGGCAGGGGAGCAATGAGCAGTTCTTC. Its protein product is CASSFGQGSNEQFF.

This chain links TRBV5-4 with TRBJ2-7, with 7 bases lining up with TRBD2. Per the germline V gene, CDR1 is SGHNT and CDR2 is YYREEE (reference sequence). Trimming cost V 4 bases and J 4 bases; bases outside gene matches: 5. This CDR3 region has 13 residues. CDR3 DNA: TGTGCCAGCAGCAGACAAGCGGGGTACGAGCAGTACGTC. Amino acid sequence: CASSRQAGYEQYV.

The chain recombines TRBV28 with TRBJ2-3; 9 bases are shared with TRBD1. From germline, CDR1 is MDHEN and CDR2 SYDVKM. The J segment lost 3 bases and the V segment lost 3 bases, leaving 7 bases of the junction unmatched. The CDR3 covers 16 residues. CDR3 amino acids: CASSFPSGQGTDTQYF. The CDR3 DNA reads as TGTGCCAGCAGTTTCCCCTCGGGACAGGGAACAGATACGCAGTATTTT.

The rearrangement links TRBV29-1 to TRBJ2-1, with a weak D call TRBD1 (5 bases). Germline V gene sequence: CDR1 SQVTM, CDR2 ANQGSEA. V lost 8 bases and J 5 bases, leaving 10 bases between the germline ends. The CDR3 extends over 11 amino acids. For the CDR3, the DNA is TGCAGCTCCGACAGAAACAATGAGCAGTTCTTC. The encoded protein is CSSDRNNEQFF.

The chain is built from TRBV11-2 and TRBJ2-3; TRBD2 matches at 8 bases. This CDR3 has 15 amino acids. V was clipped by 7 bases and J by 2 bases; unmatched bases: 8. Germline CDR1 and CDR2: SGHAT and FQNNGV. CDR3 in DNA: TGTGCCAGCACCTCCGGGGGGGGAGCCACAGATACGCAGTATTTT. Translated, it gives CASTSGGGATDTQYF.

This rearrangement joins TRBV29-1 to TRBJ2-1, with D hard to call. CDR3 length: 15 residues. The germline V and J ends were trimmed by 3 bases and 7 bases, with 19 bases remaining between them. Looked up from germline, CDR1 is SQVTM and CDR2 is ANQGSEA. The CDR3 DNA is TGCAGCGTTGACCCTGGCAGGCCACCCCGTAATGAGCAGTTCTTC. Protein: CSVDPGRPPRNEQFF.

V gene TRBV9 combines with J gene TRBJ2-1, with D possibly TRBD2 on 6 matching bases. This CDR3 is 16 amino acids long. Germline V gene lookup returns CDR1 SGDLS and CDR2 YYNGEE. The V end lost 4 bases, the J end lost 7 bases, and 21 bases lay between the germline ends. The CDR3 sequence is CASSTRDSRRGNEQFF. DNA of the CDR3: TGTGCCAGCAGCACCCGGGACTCACGACGGGGGAATGAGCAGTTCTTC.

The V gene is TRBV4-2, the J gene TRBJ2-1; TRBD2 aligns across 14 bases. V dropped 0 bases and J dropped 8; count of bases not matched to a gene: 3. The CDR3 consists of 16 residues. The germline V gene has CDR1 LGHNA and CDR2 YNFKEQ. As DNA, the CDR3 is TGTGCCAGCAGCCAAGAGTCGGGACTAGCGGGAGATGAGCAGTTCTTC. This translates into CASSQESGLAGDEQFF.

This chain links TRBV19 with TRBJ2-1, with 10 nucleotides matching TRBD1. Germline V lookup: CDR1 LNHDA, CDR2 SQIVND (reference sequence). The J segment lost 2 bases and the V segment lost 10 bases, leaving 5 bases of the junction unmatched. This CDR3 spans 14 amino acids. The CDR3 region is CATRDRGTYNEQFF. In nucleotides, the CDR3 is TGTGCCACCCGGGACAGGGGCACCTACAATGAGCAGTTCTTC.

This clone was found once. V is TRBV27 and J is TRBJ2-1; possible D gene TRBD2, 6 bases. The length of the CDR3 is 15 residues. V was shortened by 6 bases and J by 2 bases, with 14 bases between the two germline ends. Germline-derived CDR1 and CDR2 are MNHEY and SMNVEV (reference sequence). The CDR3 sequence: CASRDSSDPYNEQFF. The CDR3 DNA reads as TGTGCCAGCAGGGACTCTAGCGACCCCTACAATGAGCAGTTCTTC.

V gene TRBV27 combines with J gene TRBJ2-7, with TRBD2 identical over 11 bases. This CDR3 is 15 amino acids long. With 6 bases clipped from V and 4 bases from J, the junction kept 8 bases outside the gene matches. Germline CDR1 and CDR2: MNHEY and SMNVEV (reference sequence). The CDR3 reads CASSPRTSGRYEQYV. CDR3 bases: TGTGCCAGCAGCCCTCGGACTAGCGGGCGGTACGAGCAGTACGTC.

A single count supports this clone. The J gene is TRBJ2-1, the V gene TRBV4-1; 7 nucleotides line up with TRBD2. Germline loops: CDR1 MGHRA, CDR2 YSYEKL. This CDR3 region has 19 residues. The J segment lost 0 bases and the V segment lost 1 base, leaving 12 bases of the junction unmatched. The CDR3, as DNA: TGCGCCAGCAGCCAAGCGATCTCGGCTAGCGGAAGCTCCTACAATGAGCAGTTCTTC. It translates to CASSQAISASGSSYNEQFF.

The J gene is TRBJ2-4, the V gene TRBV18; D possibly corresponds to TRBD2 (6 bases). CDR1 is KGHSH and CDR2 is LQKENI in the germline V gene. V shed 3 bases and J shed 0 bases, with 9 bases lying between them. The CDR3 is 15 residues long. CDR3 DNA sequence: TGTGCCAGCTCACCCTCGGGGGTAGCCAAAAACATTCAGTACTTC. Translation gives CASSPSGVAKNIQYF.

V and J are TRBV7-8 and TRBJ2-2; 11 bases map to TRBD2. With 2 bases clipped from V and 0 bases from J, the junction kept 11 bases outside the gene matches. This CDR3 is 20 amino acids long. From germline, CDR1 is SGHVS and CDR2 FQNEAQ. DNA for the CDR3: TGTGCCAGCAGCTTACCAGGAAGACTTAGCGGGAGGGCGAACACCGGGGAGCTGTTTTTT. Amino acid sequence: CASSLPGRLSGRANTGELFF. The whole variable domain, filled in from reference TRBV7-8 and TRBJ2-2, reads GAGVSQSPRYKVAKRGQDVALRCDPISGHVSLFWYQQALGQGPEFLTYFQNEAQLDKSGLPSDRFFAERPEGSVSTLKIQRTQQEDSAVYLCASSLPGRLSGRANTGELFFGEGSRLTVL.

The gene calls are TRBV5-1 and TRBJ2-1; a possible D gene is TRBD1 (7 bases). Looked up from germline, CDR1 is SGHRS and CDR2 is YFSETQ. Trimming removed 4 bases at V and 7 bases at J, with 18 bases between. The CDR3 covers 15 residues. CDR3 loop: CASSPGGTVSNEQFF. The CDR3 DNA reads TGCGCCAGCAGCCCGGGCGGGACAGTATCGAATGAGCAGTTCTTC. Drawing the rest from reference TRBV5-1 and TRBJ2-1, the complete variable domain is KAGVTQTPRYLIKTRGQQVTLSCSPISGHRSVSWYQQTPGQGLQFLFEYFSETQRNKGNFPGRFSGRQFSNSRSEMNVSTLELGDSALYLCASSPGGTVSNEQFFGPGTRLTVL.

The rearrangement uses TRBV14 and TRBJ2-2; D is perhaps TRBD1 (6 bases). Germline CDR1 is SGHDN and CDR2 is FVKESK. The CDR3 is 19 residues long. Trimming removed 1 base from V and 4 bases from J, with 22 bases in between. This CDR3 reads CASSQVYGWGLPGTGELFF. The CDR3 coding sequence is TGTGCCAGCAGCCAAGTCTATGGTTGGGGGCTACCGGGCACCGGGGAGCTGTTTTTT.

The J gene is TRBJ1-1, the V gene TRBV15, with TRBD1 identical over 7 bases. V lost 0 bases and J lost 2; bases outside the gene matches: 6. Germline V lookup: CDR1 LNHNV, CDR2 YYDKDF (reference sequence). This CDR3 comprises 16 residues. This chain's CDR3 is CATSRDLTGVNTEAFF. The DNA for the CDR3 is TGTGCCACCAGCAGAGATTTAACAGGGGTAAACACTGAAGCTTTCTTT.

CDR3 in DNA: TGTGCCAGCAGCTTAGAATACAGGGGGGACACCGGGGAGCTGTTTTTT. Translating gives CASSLEYRGDTGELFF. The rearrangement links TRBV7-8 to TRBJ2-2; TRBD1 agrees at 8 bases. From germline, CDR1 is SGHVS and CDR2 FQNEAQ. With 1 base clipped from V and 3 bases from J, the junction kept 4 bases outside the gene matches. The CDR3 has 16 residues.

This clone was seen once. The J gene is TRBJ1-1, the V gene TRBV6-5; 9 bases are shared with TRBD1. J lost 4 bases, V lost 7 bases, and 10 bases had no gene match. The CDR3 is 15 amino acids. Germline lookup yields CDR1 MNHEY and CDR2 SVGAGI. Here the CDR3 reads CASTPADRGFTEAFF. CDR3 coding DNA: TGTGCCAGCACGCCCGCGGACAGGGGATTCACTGAAGCTTTCTTT.

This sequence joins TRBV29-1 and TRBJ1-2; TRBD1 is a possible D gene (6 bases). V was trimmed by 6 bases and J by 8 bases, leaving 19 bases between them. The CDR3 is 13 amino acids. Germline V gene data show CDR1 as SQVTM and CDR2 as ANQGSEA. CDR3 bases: TGCAGCGTCGCTACAGGGTCCTTGTTGGGCTACACCTTC. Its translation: CSVATGSLLGYTF.

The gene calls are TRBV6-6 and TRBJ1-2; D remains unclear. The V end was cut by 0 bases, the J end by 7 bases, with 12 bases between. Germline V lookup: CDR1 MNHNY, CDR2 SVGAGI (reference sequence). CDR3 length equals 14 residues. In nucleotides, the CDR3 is TGTGCCAGCAGTTACTCGTCAAAGGAGAGTGGCTACACCTTC. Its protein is CASSYSSKESGYTF.

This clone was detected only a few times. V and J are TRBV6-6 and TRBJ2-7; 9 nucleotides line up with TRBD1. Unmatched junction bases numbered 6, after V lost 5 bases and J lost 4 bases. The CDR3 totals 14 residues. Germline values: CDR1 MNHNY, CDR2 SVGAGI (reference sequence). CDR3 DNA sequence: TGTGCCAGCAGTCCTACAGGGGGCTTGTACGAGCAGTACGTC. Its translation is CASSPTGGLYEQYV.

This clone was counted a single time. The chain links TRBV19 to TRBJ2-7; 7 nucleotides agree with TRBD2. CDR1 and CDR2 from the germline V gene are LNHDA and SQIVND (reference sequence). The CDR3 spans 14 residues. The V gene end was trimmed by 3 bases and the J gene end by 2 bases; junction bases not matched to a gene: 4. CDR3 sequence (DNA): TGTGCCAGTAGTATGCGGGAGTTGGCCTACGAGCAGTACTTC. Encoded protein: CASSMRELAYEQYF.

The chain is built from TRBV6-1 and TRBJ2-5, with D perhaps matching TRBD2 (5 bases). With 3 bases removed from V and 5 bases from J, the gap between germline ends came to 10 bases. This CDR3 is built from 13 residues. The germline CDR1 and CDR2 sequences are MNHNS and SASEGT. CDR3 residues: CASSDEERETQYF. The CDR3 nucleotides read TGTGCCAGCAGTGATGAGGAGCGGGAGACCCAGTACTTC.